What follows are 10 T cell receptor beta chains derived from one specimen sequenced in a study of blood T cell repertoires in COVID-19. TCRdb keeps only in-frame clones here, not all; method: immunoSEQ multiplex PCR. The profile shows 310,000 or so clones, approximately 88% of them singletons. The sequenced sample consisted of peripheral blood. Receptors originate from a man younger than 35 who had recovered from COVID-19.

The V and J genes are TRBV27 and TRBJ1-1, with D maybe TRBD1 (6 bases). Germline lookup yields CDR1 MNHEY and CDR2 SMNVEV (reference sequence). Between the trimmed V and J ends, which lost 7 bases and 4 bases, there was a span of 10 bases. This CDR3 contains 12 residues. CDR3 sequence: CASKGGGTEAFF. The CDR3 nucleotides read TGTGCCAGCAAGGGGGGGGGCACTGAAGCTTTCTTT.

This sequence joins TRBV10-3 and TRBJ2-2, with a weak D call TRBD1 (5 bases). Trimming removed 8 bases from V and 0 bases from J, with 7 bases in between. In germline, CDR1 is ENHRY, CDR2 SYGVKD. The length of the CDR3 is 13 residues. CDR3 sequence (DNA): TGTGCCATCGGCAGGGCGAACACCGGGGAGCTGTTTTTT. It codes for CAIGRANTGELFF.

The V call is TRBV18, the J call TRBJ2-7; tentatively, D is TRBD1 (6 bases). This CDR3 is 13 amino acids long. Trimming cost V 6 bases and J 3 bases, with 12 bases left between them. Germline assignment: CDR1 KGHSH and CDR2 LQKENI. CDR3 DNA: TGTGCCAGCTCCCCAGGGGCAGGCTACGAGCAGTACTTC. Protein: CASSPGAGYEQYF.

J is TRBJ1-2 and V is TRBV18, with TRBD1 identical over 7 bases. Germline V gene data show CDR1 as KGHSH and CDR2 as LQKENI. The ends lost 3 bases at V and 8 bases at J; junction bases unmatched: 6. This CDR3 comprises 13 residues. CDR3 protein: CASSPRGLLGYTF. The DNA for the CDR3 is TGTGCCAGCTCACCGAGGGGGCTTTTGGGCTACACCTTC.

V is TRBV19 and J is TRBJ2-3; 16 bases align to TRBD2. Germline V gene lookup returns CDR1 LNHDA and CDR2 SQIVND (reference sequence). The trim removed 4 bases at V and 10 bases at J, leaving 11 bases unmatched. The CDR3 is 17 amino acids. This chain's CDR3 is CASSNLGTSGGAGAQYF. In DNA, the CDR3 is TGTGCCAGTAGTAACCTAGGGACTAGCGGGGGGGCCGGAGCGCAGTATTTT.

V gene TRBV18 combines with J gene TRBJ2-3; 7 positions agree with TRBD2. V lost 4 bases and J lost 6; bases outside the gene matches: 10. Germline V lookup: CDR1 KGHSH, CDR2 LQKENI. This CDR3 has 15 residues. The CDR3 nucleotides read TGTGCCAGCTCACTCGGCCCAGAGGGAGGGGATACGCAGTATTTT. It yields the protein CASSLGPEGGDTQYF.

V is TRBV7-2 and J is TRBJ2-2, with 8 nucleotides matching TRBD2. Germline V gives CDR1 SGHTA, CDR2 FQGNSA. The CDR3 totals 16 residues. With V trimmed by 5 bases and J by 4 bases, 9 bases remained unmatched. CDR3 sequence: CASSTAGGGFTGELFF. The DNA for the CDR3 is TGTGCCAGCAGCACCGCGGGGGGCGGTTTCACCGGGGAGCTGTTTTTT.

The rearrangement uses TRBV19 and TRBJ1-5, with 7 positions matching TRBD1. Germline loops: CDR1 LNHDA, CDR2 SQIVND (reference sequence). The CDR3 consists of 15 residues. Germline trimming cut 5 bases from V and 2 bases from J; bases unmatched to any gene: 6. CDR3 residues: CASSPRQGGNQPQHF. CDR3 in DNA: TGTGCCAGTAGTCCCCGACAGGGTGGCAATCAGCCCCAGCATTTT.

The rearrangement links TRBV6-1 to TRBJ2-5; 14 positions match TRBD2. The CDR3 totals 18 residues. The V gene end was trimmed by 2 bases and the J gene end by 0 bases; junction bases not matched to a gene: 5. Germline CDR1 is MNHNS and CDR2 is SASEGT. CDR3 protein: CASSEIWTSGRYQETQYF. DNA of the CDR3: TGTGCCAGCAGTGAAATCTGGACTAGCGGGAGGTACCAAGAGACCCAGTACTTC.

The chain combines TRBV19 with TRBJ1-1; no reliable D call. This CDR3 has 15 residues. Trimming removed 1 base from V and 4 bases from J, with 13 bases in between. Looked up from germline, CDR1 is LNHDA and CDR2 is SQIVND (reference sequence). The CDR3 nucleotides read TGTGCCAGTAGTATAGTCGCAGGCTCCAGCACTGAAGCTTTCTTT. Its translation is CASSIVAGSSTEAFF.